The rows below give T cell receptor beta chains drawn from one sample of a study of blood T cell repertoires in COVID-19. Only in-frame clones appear in the TCRdb table, and some are missing; sequencing was by immunoSEQ multiplex PCR. This table has 87,000 or so clones, more than 85% appearing once. The specimen was peripheral blood. The receptors derive from a man aged 40-55 years with acute or convalescent COVID-19. Each CDR3 is given with its conserved first and last residue. Each record gives: V gene, J gene, CDR3 protein.

>TRBV30|TRBJ1-4
CAWSVGTGLKNEKLFF
>TRBV5-1|TRBJ2-1
CASSLAGGQYNEQFF
>TRBV18|TRBJ1-1
CASSPYIGQPNTEAFF
>TRBV11-2|TRBJ2-5
CASSSNWGKGTPQETQYF
>TRBV29-1|TRBJ2-3
CSVVAKTSTDTQYF
>TRBV12-3/TRBV12-4|TRBJ2-7
CASSLTSFDEQYF
>TRBV18|TRBJ2-5
CASSPNRVGETQYF
>TRBV5-1|TRBJ2-3
CASSFSGGTDTQYF
>TRBV5-1|TRBJ1-4
CASSPGIKNEKLFF
>TRBV10-3|TRBJ1-1
CAISVVRNTEAFF
>TRBV5-8|TRBJ1-3
CASSLDLASGNTIYF
>TRBV7-3|TRBJ1-1
CASSRGTENTEAFF
>TRBV5-1|TRBJ2-6
CASSTIQGAASGANVLTF
>TRBV5-6|TRBJ1-4
CASSWGQINEKLFF
>TRBV4-1|TRBJ2-7
CASSQEWTGSYEQYF
>TRBV7-2|TRBJ1-1
CASSRRVDTEAFF
>TRBV5-5|TRBJ1-1
CASSSSPQGAYTEAFF
>TRBV20-1|TRBJ1-5
CSASRGENSNQPQHF
>TRBV30|TRBJ1-4
CAWSGEVPTNEKLFF
>TRBV20-1|TRBJ2-7
CSASYKQGAFYEQYF
>TRBV30|TRBJ1-1
CAWFMNTEAFF
>TRBV20-1|TRBJ2-2
CSASSLADTGELFF